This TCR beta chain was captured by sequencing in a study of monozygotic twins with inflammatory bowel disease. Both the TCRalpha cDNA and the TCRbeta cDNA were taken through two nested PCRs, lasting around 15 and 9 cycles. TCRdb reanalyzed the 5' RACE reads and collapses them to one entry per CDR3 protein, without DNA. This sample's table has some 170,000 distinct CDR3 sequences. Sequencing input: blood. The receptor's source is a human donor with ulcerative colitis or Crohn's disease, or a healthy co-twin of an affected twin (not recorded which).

Here the CDR3 reads CASTSGGVEETQYF. This rearrangement joins TRBV5-1 to TRBJ2-5; TCRdb proposes TRBD2, but this gene call is untestable without DNA. Germline lookup yields CDR1 SGHRS and CDR2 YFSETQ. This CDR3 contains 14 residues.